What follows describes a single T cell receptor beta chain. Per the original data handling: From reference gene primer amplification, estimates of nucleated cell counts were derived. Assay: immunoSEQ multiplex PCR; the TCRdb copy retains only in-frame clones and omits some. The DNA gave D and trimming, while V, J and clone size come from that table. This sample yields roughly 200,000 clones, of which approximately 80% are seen a single time; about 14% belongs to the top ten. The data derive from a study of blood T cell repertoires in COVID-19. About the research overall: Acute and convalescent COVID-19 specimens originated in the United States, Italy and Spain. Sources were T cells, B-cell-depleted T cells, or PBMCs; the material itself was cDNA or gDNA.

The CDR3 runs to 14 residues. Germline CDR1 is MDHEN and CDR2 is SYDVKM. With V trimmed by 5 bases and J by 7 bases, 6 bases remained unmatched. The chain carries TRBV28 and TRBJ2-1, with 9 nucleotides matching TRBD1. Material: peripheral blood. The TCR originated in a man over 45 who had recovered from COVID-19. In DNA form, the CDR3 reads TGTGCCAGCAGTAGAACAGGGACAGGGAATGAGCAGTTCTTC. This encodes CASSRTGTGNEQFF.